This T cell receptor (beta chain) was obtained from a study of T-cell memory formation after mild COVID-19. The study's findings and limits: Pre-infection memory contained some responding clones, which suggested that cross-reactive memory had joined. Clones that shrank (day 15 to 85) were balanced CD4/CD8, whereas later expanders leaned CD4+.

5'RACE with constant-segment primers built TCRalpha and TCRbeta cDNA libraries with UMIs. TCRdb passed the 5' RACE reads through MiXCR, listing each CDR3 protein once. The sample carries around 320,000 distinct CDR3 sequences, approximately 15% recorded once. This CDR3 region has 17 residues. V was pared by 3 bases and J by 2 bases, with 4 bases of the junction left unmatched. The germline V gene encodes CDR1 LGHNA and CDR2 YNFKEQ. Points on this clonotype: Its antigen is still unknown.

This chain links TRBV4-2 with TRBJ2-5, with TRBD2 identical over 15 bases. The sequencing input was PBMCs or a T cell subset sorted from them (not recorded which). The sequence was obtained from a young man who had mild COVID-19 (a few samples of this study predate the infection). Cell type and time point are not known. CDR3 residues: CASSHGLAGGFQETQYF. In DNA, the CDR3 is TGTGCCAGCAGCCACGGACTAGCGGGGGGGTTTCAAGAGACCCAGTACTTC.